This TCR beta chain came from a study of OX40 agonist ivuxolimab in advanced cancers. Overall study context: The patients received agonistic anti-OX40 (CD134) antibody ivuxolimab. Patients receiving dose escalation had hepatocellular carcinoma, melanoma, renal cell or head and neck cancer.

Sequencing used immunoSEQ multiplex PCR; TCRdb keeps in-frame clones, though not all of them. Of 65,000 to 95,000 clones in the sample, roughly four fifths are singletons; the top ten hold 0.5% to 0.65%. Trimming cost V 2 bases and J 4 bases, with 6 bases left between them. Germline V gene data show CDR1 as LNHDA and CDR2 as SQIVND (reference sequence). The CDR3 spans 13 residues. The study, taken as a whole, reports: People who partly responded at 0.1-3.0 mg/kg had some of the least clonal expansion seen.

Turning to this clone: Its specificity is not known. In the same sample, other DNA sequences code for this CDR3.

V is TRBV19 and J is TRBJ1-5; no definite D call. The clonotype was recovered from an adult with an advanced solid tumor such as melanoma, head and neck, liver or kidney cancer. The starting material was CD4+ or CD8+ T cells sorted from blood, obtained in a trial of the OX40 agonist ivuxolimab. The CDR3 sequence is CASSIRENQPQHF. In nucleotides, the CDR3 is TGTGCCAGTAGTATACGGGAAAATCAGCCCCAGCATTTT.